One and the same sample provided the 20 T cell receptor beta chains below, sequenced in a study of cytomegalovirus exposure and HLA in healthy donors. PCR primers comprised 60 Vbeta and 13 Jbeta primers. Generated by immunoSEQ multiplex PCR, the TCRdb table keeps only in-frame clones and is missing some. Here the sample spans roughly 100,000 clones, 60% to 80% being singletons. The sample taken for sequencing was PBMCs. The receptors here all came from a female donor in good health and CMV-seronegative.

This clone was counted between two and nine times. This rearrangement joins TRBV5-1 to TRBJ1-5; no firm D call. The CDR3 sequence is 15 residues long. The V gene's germline CDR1 is SGHRS and CDR2 YFSETQ. The V end lost 2 bases, the J end lost 3 bases, and 12 bases lay between the germline ends. The CDR3, as DNA: TGCGCCAGCAGCTTAAGCCCGGGGATCAATCAGCCCCAGCATTTT. Its translation is CASSLSPGINQPQHF.

The chain combines TRBV27 with TRBJ1-1; no reliable D call. CDR3 size: 13 residues. Germline CDR1 and CDR2: MNHEY and SMNVEV (reference sequence). V shed 3 bases and J shed 8 bases, with 13 bases lying between them. The CDR3 DNA reads as TGTGCCAGCAGTTTCCCCGGAGGATTCGAAGCTTTCTTT. This encodes CASSFPGGFEAFF.

The V and J genes are TRBV5-1 and TRBJ2-2; 8 bases fit TRBD2. The trim removed 3 bases at V and 5 bases at J, leaving 9 bases unmatched. Germline loops: CDR1 SGHRS, CDR2 YFSETQ. The length of the CDR3 is 16 residues. The CDR3 sequence is CASSWDTSGGTGELFF. CDR3 coding DNA: TGCGCCAGCAGCTGGGACACTAGCGGAGGGACCGGGGAGCTGTTTTTT.

On this clone: One end of the junction does not line up with germline, which may come from a read error. This chain connects TRBV19 to TRBJ2-7, with 9 bases lining up with TRBD1. Germline V gene sequence: CDR1 LNHDA, CDR2 SQIVND (reference sequence). The CDR3 has 13 residues. The CDR3 loop is CASSMGPGQGPNF. CDR3 bases: TGTGCCAGTAGTATGGGACCGGGACAGGGCCCCAACTTC.

Details on this clone: One end of the junction fails to match germline, which may point to a read error. This chain uses TRBV28 with TRBJ2-7, with 9 positions matching TRBD2. This CDR3 comprises 12 residues. Germline V gene data show CDR1 as MDHEN and CDR2 as SYDVKM. This CDR3 reads CASTLAGVEQYF. CDR3 sequence (DNA): TGTGCCAGCACTTTAGCGGGAGTCGAGCAGTACTTC.

This clone turned up a few times. The rearrangement uses TRBV30 and TRBJ1-5, with TRBD1 as a possible D gene (6 bases). Trimming removed 2 bases from V and 2 bases from J, with 16 bases in between. Per germline, CDR1 GTSNPN and CDR2 SVGIG (reference sequence). There are 16 residues in the CDR3. The CDR3 DNA is TGTGCCTGGAGTTCAGGTACAGGGTGGGGCAATCAGCCCCAGCATTTT. This translates into CAWSSGTGWGNQPQHF.

The chain uses TRBV27 and TRBJ1-5; TRBD1 agrees at 8 bases. This CDR3 comprises 14 residues. Per the germline V gene, CDR1 is MNHEY and CDR2 is SMNVEV (reference sequence). Germline trimming cut 5 bases from V and 6 bases from J; bases unmatched to any gene: 6. CDR3 sequence reads: CASSPWTGLQPQHF. The CDR3 coding sequence is TGTGCCAGCAGTCCATGGACAGGGCTTCAGCCCCAGCATTTT.

A few counts support this clone. This chain joins TRBV6-6 and TRBJ2-1; TRBD1 is a possible D gene (6 bases). CDR1 is MNHNY and CDR2 is SVGAGI in the germline V gene (reference sequence). There are 14 residues in the CDR3. Trimming removed 2 bases from V and 5 bases from J, with 10 bases in between. The CDR3 DNA is TGTGCCAGCAGTTACGGAGCAGGGGACAATGAGCAGTTCTTC. Translated, it gives CASSYGAGDNEQFF.

This rearrangement joins TRBV27 to TRBJ2-1; D perhaps matches TRBD2 (5 bases). The V end was cut by 2 bases, the J end by 2 bases, with 7 bases between. Germline-derived CDR1 and CDR2 are MNHEY and SMNVEV (reference sequence). The CDR3 extends over 14 amino acids. The CDR3 bases are TGTGCCAGCAGTTTAGCGGGTACCTACAATGAGCAGTTCTTC. As protein: CASSLAGTYNEQFF.

The V and J genes are TRBV5-1 and TRBJ2-3; tentative D call: TRBD1 (5 bases). Trimming removed 5 bases from V and 2 bases from J, with 12 bases in between. Germline V gene lookup returns CDR1 SGHRS and CDR2 YFSETQ. This CDR3 is 14 amino acids long. The CDR3 reads CASRVAQDTDTQYF. CDR3 DNA sequence: TGCGCCAGCAGGGTCGCACAGGACACAGATACGCAGTATTTT.

V usage is TRBV7-9 and J usage is TRBJ1-2, with 8 bases matching TRBD1. This CDR3 has 15 residues. Looked up from germline, CDR1 is SEHNR and CDR2 is FQNEAQ (reference sequence). Trimming cost V 5 bases and J 5 bases; bases outside gene matches: 10. DNA of the CDR3: TGTGCCAGCAGCCTTAACACCGGGACAGGTTATGGCTACACCTTC. As protein: CASSLNTGTGYGYTF.

V usage is TRBV28 and J usage is TRBJ2-5, with 13 bases matching TRBD2. CDR3 size: 16 residues. The ends lost 5 bases at V and 4 bases at J; junction bases unmatched: 7. The germline gives CDR1 MDHEN, CDR2 SYDVKM. The CDR3 DNA is TGTGCCAGCAGTCGCCCGGGACTAGCGGGAACAGAGACCCAGTACTTC. Protein: CASSRPGLAGTETQYF.

The gene calls are TRBV29-1 and TRBJ2-1; 7 nucleotides align to TRBD2. The CDR3 covers 12 residues. The V segment lost 3 bases and the J segment 8 bases; nucleotides outside the gene matches: 4. Germline-derived CDR1 and CDR2 are SQVTM and ANQGSEA. The DNA of the CDR3 is TGCAGCGTTGACCCTAGCGGATATGAGCAGTTCTTC. Its translation is CSVDPSGYEQFF.

V and J are TRBV29-1 and TRBJ1-2, with D possibly TRBD1 on 5 matching bases. In germline, CDR1 is SQVTM, CDR2 ANQGSEA. The CDR3 spans 12 residues. Trimming pared 6 bases from V and 8 bases from J, leaving 16 bases between. The CDR3 here is CSVGRGAEGYTF. The CDR3 DNA is TGCAGCGTGGGAAGGGGTGCGGAGGGCTACACCTTC.

The V and J genes are TRBV5-4 and TRBJ2-7; 8 bases are a match to TRBD2. The length of the CDR3 is 14 residues. The junction had 5 bases not matched to a gene; V was cut back by 4 bases and J by 2 bases. CDR1 and CDR2 from the germline V gene are SGHNT and YYREEE (reference sequence). CDR3 region: CASSRGLAAYEQYF. The CDR3 DNA sequence: TGTGCCAGCAGCCGCGGACTAGCTGCCTACGAGCAGTACTTC.

The chain joins TRBV23-1 to TRBJ2-5; 8 nucleotides line up with TRBD1. TRBV23-1 is placed among ORFs of uncertain function. There are 14 residues in the CDR3. Losses at the gene ends were 4 bases for V and 3 bases for J; bases not matched to a gene: 4. The CDR3 DNA is TGCGCCAGCAGTCGGCGACAGGGGAAAGAGACCCAGTACTTC. Translating gives CASSRRQGKETQYF.

V is TRBV9 and J is TRBJ1-4, with D perhaps matching TRBD1 (5 bases). V dropped 3 bases and J dropped 6 bases, with 15 bases sitting between them. This CDR3 spans 15 amino acids. The V gene's germline CDR1 is SGDLS and CDR2 YYNGEE. Written as DNA, the CDR3 is TGTGCCAGCAGCGCGATGGGGGGGATGGATGAAAAACTGTTTTTT. It specifies CASSAMGGMDEKLFF.

The sample holds a few counts of this clone. This chain connects TRBV4-1 to TRBJ1-2; 9 nucleotides match TRBD1. The CDR3 length is 18 residues. Germline V gene lookup returns CDR1 MGHRA and CDR2 YSYEKL. The V gene end was trimmed by 3 bases and the J gene end by 1 base; junction bases not matched to a gene: 12. CDR3 sequence reads: CASSQRGQGFFDNYGYTF. The DNA of the CDR3 is TGCGCCAGCAGCCAGCGGGGACAGGGATTCTTCGATAACTATGGCTACACCTTC.

This chain links TRBV7-9 with TRBJ1-5; 8 bases match TRBD1. Trimming at V came to 2 bases and at J to 3 bases, leaving 3 bases not matched to a gene. Germline CDR1 is SEHNR and CDR2 is FQNEAQ (reference sequence). The CDR3 loop spans 15 amino acids. This chain's CDR3 is CASSLWTGNNQPQHF. As DNA, the CDR3 is TGTGCCAGCAGCTTATGGACAGGGAACAATCAGCCCCAGCATTTT.

Only a few counts were recorded for this clone. The V and J genes are TRBV27 and TRBJ2-5; D is perhaps TRBD1 (6 bases). Trimming left V 5 bases short and J 2 bases short, with 15 bases between. CDR3 length: 15 amino acids. Germline assignment: CDR1 MNHEY and CDR2 SMNVEV (reference sequence). CDR3 protein: CASSPTRQVQETQYF. The DNA for the CDR3 is TGTGCCAGCAGTCCCACCCGACAGGTTCAAGAGACCCAGTACTTC.